This entry lists 32 T cell receptor beta chains sequenced from one sample in a study of blood T cell repertoires in COVID-19. This table comes from immunoSEQ multiplex PCR, and its TCRdb copy is limited to in-frame clones, with some not included. The table has just over 650,000 clones, just under 90% seen once; the top ten hold roughly 0.25%. The sample was peripheral blood. Source of these receptors: a woman aged 18-29 years with acute or convalescent COVID-19.

This clone was seen just once. V and J are TRBV30 and TRBJ1-1, with a tentative D call TRBD1 (6 bases). Germline values: CDR1 GTSNPN, CDR2 SVGIG (reference sequence). Trimming stripped 7 bases from V and 2 bases from J, with 17 bases between. The CDR3 loop spans 14 amino acids. Here the CDR3 DNA reads TGTGCCTACTCTCGGGGACAAACTAACACTGAAGCTTTCTTT. The encoded protein is CAYSRGQTNTEAFF.

V and J are TRBV7-3 and TRBJ1-1; D unclear. Germline V gene data show CDR1 as SGHTA and CDR2 as FQGTGA. The CDR3 extends over 16 amino acids. The germline V and J ends were trimmed by 1 base and 5 bases, with 17 bases remaining between them. The CDR3 loop is CASSLSPVLEGTEAFF. The CDR3 DNA sequence: TGTGCCAGCAGCTTAAGCCCAGTTCTGGAGGGAACTGAAGCTTTCTTT. The full variable domain, with the rest looked up from reference TRBV7-3 and TRBJ1-1, is GAGVSQTPSNKVTEKGKYVELRCDPISGHTALYWYRQSLGQGPEFLIYFQGTGAADDSGLPNDRFFAVRPEGSVSTLKIQRTERGDSAVYLCASSLSPVLEGTEAFFGQGTRLTVV.

V is TRBV7-3 and J is TRBJ1-4; 7 bases agree with TRBD1. The CDR3 totals 14 residues. The germline gives CDR1 SGHTA, CDR2 FQGTGA. Germline trimming cut 4 bases from V and 8 bases from J; bases unmatched to any gene: 7. CDR3 bases: TGTGCCAGCAGCTCGACAGGGTCGGGAGAAAAACTGTTTTTT. Translating it yields CASSSTGSGEKLFF.

The V call is TRBV5-6, the J call TRBJ1-2; TRBD1 agrees at 7 bases. The CDR3 loop spans 14 amino acids. CDR1 is SGHDT and CDR2 is YYEEEE in the germline V gene. The V and J ends lost 3 bases and 4 bases, in that order; junction bases with no gene match: 6. Here the CDR3 DNA reads TGTGCCAGCAGCTCGGGACAGTCCCTCTATGGCTACACCTTC. Protein product: CASSSGQSLYGYTF.

This CDR3 is CASSVNGVSNYGYTF. The CDR3 nucleotides are TGTGCCAGCAGCGTGAACGGGGTTTCTAACTATGGCTACACCTTC. The chain couples TRBV5-4 to TRBJ1-2; the D is unclear. The CDR3 is 15 residues long. V lost 4 bases and J lost 0, with 13 bases in between. Per the germline V gene, CDR1 is SGHNT and CDR2 is YYREEE (reference sequence).

The rearrangement joins TRBV12-5 to TRBJ1-1; D perhaps matches TRBD1 (6 bases). The ends were cut back, 5 bases at V and 1 base at J, with 17 bases in the middle. This CDR3 comprises 16 residues. CDR1 and CDR2 from the germline V gene are LGHNT and FRNRAP. The CDR3 here is CASGPRDRPSNTEAFF. Here the CDR3 DNA reads TGTGCTAGTGGTCCCAGAGACAGGCCTTCGAACACTGAAGCTTTCTTT.

The chain links TRBV5-5 to TRBJ2-5; no firm D call. The CDR3 extends over 13 amino acids. Trimming cost V 0 bases and J 5 bases, with 8 bases left between them. Germline V gene data show CDR1 as SGHKS and CDR2 as YYEKEE (reference sequence). The CDR3 nucleotides are TGTGCCAGCAGCTTGGCTAGTGTGGAGACCCAGTACTTC. Its protein is CASSLASVETQYF.

This rearrangement joins TRBV7-6 to TRBJ1-1; 9 bases are shared with TRBD1. The V segment lost 4 bases and the J segment 1 base; nucleotides outside the gene matches: 4. Germline values: CDR1 SGHVS, CDR2 FNYEAQ. This CDR3 has 15 amino acids. The CDR3 here is CASSSRDRANTEAFF. The CDR3 DNA is TGTGCCAGCAGCTCCAGGGACAGGGCGAACACTGAAGCTTTCTTT.

The rearrangement uses TRBV7-2 and TRBJ2-3; no clear D. The germline V gene has CDR1 SGHTA and CDR2 FQGNSA. Trimming removed 5 bases from V and 10 bases from J, with 7 bases in between. The CDR3 is 10 residues long. The CDR3 DNA is TGTGCCAGCAGCCCCCAGGCGCAGTATTTT. It is translated as CASSPQAQYF.

V usage is TRBV6-1 and J usage is TRBJ1-2, with a weak D call TRBD1 (6 bases). There are 14 residues in the CDR3. The V and J ends lost 2 bases and 4 bases respectively, with 11 bases between them. In germline, CDR1 is MNHNS, CDR2 SASEGT. DNA of the CDR3: TGTGCCAGCAGTGAAAGGGGGAATCCCTATGGCTACACCTTC. Residues: CASSERGNPYGYTF.

This clone has just one count. The chain recombines TRBV30 with TRBJ1-2; maybe TRBD1 (5 bases). Trimming shortened V by 6 bases and J by 8 bases, and 22 bases separated the two germline ends. The germline CDR1 and CDR2 sequences are GTSNPN and SVGIG (reference sequence). The CDR3 covers 14 residues. CDR3 loop: CACHKAGGREGYTF. The DNA of the CDR3 is TGTGCCTGTCATAAGGCGGGGGGAAGAGAAGGCTACACCTTC.

This chain's CDR3 is CASSLRKGVTGELFF. In DNA, the CDR3 is TGTGCCAGCAGCTTAAGAAAAGGGGTAACCGGGGAGCTGTTTTTT. This sequence joins TRBV7-2 and TRBJ2-2; a weak D match, TRBD1 (5 bases). CDR1 SGHTA and CDR2 FQGNSA come from the germline V gene. This CDR3 region has 15 residues. The V end was cut by 2 bases, the J end by 5 bases, with 12 bases between.

V usage is TRBV27 and J usage is TRBJ1-6, with a tentative D call TRBD1 (6 bases). V was clipped by 2 bases and J by 7 bases, with 9 bases between them. CDR1 and CDR2 (germline): MNHEY, SMNVEV (reference sequence). CDR3 length: 14 residues. This CDR3 is CASSLTGWNSPLHF. CDR3 DNA: TGTGCCAGCAGTTTAACAGGGTGGAATTCACCCCTCCACTTT.

The chain couples TRBV7-9 to TRBJ1-3, with TRBD1 as a possible D gene (6 bases). Trimming took off 1 base at V and 3 bases at J, with 10 bases between the two ends. The CDR3 totals 15 residues. The germline V gene encodes CDR1 SEHNR and CDR2 FQNEAQ (reference sequence). CDR3 in amino acids: CASSLVSGVGNTIYF. The CDR3 DNA sequence: TGTGCCAGCAGCTTAGTATCAGGGGTTGGAAACACCATATATTTT.

This clone has just a few counts. The chain combines TRBV2 with TRBJ1-2, with TRBD1 matching 10 bases. The ends lost 8 bases at V and 7 bases at J; junction bases unmatched: 7. CDR1 is SNHLY, CDR2 FYNNEI, per germline. The CDR3 is 13 amino acids. The chain's CDR3 is CASGRDRGSGYTF. CDR3 DNA sequence: TGTGCCAGCGGGAGGGACAGGGGCTCTGGCTACACCTTC.

The chain links TRBV18 to TRBJ1-2, with 7 bases fitting TRBD1. The CDR3 extends over 15 amino acids. Germline V gene sequence: CDR1 KGHSH, CDR2 LQKENI. With 0 bases clipped from V and 4 bases from J, the junction kept 5 bases outside the gene matches. The CDR3 sequence is CASSPPSGTVYGYTF. In nucleotides, the CDR3 is TGTGCCAGCTCACCACCTTCCGGGACAGTCTATGGCTACACCTTC.

The rearrangement joins TRBV27 to TRBJ1-2; possible D gene TRBD1, 5 bases. V was trimmed by 6 bases and J by 4 bases, leaving 18 bases between them. The germline V gene encodes CDR1 MNHEY and CDR2 SMNVEV (reference sequence). This CDR3 region has 15 residues. The CDR3 DNA sequence: TGTGCCAGCAGCTCACCTCGACAGTTCTTCTATGGCTACACCTTC. It translates to CASSSPRQFFYGYTF.

In its sample, this clone was seen once. The chain uses TRBV13 and TRBJ1-1, with TRBD1 matching over 7 bases. Germline V lookup: CDR1 PRHDT, CDR2 FYEKMQ (reference sequence). Trimming cost V 5 bases and J 1 base; bases outside gene matches: 4. CDR3 length equals 14 residues. CDR3 loop: CASSGTDWNTEAFF. CDR3 in DNA: TGTGCCAGCAGCGGGACAGATTGGAACACTGAAGCTTTCTTT.

This sequence joins TRBV5-1 and TRBJ2-2, with D unclear. The CDR3 totals 14 residues. V was trimmed by 3 bases and J by 0 bases, leaving 6 bases between them. In germline, CDR1 is SGHRS, CDR2 YFSETQ. CDR3 loop: CASSSTTNTGELFF. Here the CDR3 DNA reads TGCGCCAGCAGCTCGACAACGAACACCGGGGAGCTGTTTTTT.

V usage is TRBV4-1 and J usage is TRBJ2-7; TRBD1 agrees at 8 bases. Germline V gene data show CDR1 as MGHRA and CDR2 as YSYEKL. The CDR3 runs to 15 residues. V trimming: 5 bases; J trimming: 3 bases; junction bases outside the gene matches: 9. Here the CDR3 reads CASSARSTGDYEQYF. Written as DNA, the CDR3 is TGCGCCAGCAGCGCCCGCTCGACAGGGGACTACGAGCAGTACTTC.

The CDR3 DNA reads as TGTGCCACCAGCCAGGACAGGGGTTACACTGAAGCTTTCTTT. Residues: CATSQDRGYTEAFF. The J gene is TRBJ1-1, the V gene TRBV15, with 9 bases identical to TRBD1. The CDR3 totals 14 residues. J was trimmed by 3 bases and V by 5 bases; bases with no gene match: 4. In germline, CDR1 is LNHNV, CDR2 YYDKDF (reference sequence).

The V and J genes are TRBV12-1 and TRBJ1-4. TRBV12-1 is annotated as a pseudogene. This CDR3 is 13 amino acids long. DNA of the CDR3: TGTGCCACCCCCGGGAACAGCAATGAAAAACTGTTTTTT. It is translated as CATPGNSNEKLFF.

V is TRBV5-4 and J is TRBJ1-2; possible D gene TRBD1, 5 bases. V gave up 0 bases and J gave up 8 bases, with 14 bases separating them. The CDR3 totals 14 residues. In germline, CDR1 is SGHNT, CDR2 YYREEE (reference sequence). The CDR3 is CASSLERGAGGYTF. The CDR3 DNA sequence: TGTGCCAGCAGCTTGGAAAGGGGCGCGGGGGGCTACACCTTC.

The chain recombines TRBV4-3 with TRBJ1-2, with TRBD1 as a possible D gene (5 bases). The CDR3 sequence is 14 residues long. Per germline, CDR1 LGHNA and CDR2 YSLEER. V was trimmed by 0 bases and J by 8 bases, leaving 13 bases between them. The CDR3 nucleotides read TGCGCCAGCAGCCAAGACGGCAGGGAATCCGGCTACACCTTC. This gives the protein CASSQDGRESGYTF.

The chain combines TRBV13 with TRBJ1-2; 10 nucleotides line up with TRBD1. V was clipped by 5 bases and J by 4 bases; unmatched bases: 7. The CDR3 extends over 15 amino acids. Germline CDR1 and CDR2: PRHDT and FYEKMQ (reference sequence). The DNA of the CDR3 is TGTGCCAGCAGCCAACGACAGGGGGCGGGCTATGGCTACACCTTC. Translating it yields CASSQRQGAGYGYTF. Full variable domain (rest looked up from reference TRBV13 and TRBJ1-2): AAGVIQSPRHLIKEKRETATLKCYPIPRHDTVYWYQQGPGQDPQFLISFYEKMQSDKGSIPDRFSAQQFSDYHSELNMSSLELGDSALYFCASSQRQGAGYGYTFGSGTRLTVV.

This chain uses TRBV27 with TRBJ1-1; perhaps TRBD1 as D (6 bases). The CDR3 is 14 amino acids. Germline CDR1 MNHEY, CDR2 SMNVEV (reference sequence). Trimming pared 5 bases from V and 5 bases from J, leaving 15 bases between. The CDR3 nucleotides are TGTGCCAGCAGTCTTGCACAGGGCGGAACTGAAGCTTTCTTT. Protein: CASSLAQGGTEAFF.

The rearrangement uses TRBV24-1 and TRBJ1-5; unclear D gene. Germline CDR1 is KGHDR and CDR2 is SFDVKD. V gave up 6 bases and J gave up 4 bases, with 9 bases separating them. The CDR3 runs 13 residues. CDR3 in amino acids: CATSLGSNQPQHF. For the CDR3, the DNA is TGTGCCACCAGTTTGGGCTCTAATCAGCCCCAGCATTTT.

The V gene is TRBV7-9, the J gene TRBJ1-4, with D maybe TRBD1 (5 bases). The V end was cut by 3 bases, the J end by 3 bases, with 8 bases between. Germline assignment: CDR1 SEHNR and CDR2 FQNEAQ (reference sequence). This CDR3 has 14 residues. Written as DNA, the CDR3 is TGTGCCAGCAGCTTGGGGGGACCTAATGAAAAACTGTTTTTT. Amino acids: CASSLGGPNEKLFF.

The genes are TRBV11-2 and TRBJ2-1; 8 positions match TRBD1. Germline values: CDR1 SGHAT, CDR2 FQNNGV. The CDR3 sequence is 15 residues long. V shed 3 bases, J shed 6 bases, and the junction held 7 bases outside the gene matches. CDR3 sequence: CASSFRGQGSNEQFF. The CDR3 coding sequence is TGTGCCAGCAGCTTCAGGGGGCAGGGTAGCAATGAGCAGTTCTTC.

The rearrangement uses TRBV3-1 (or the pseudogene TRBV3-2) and TRBJ1-3; D is uncertain. This CDR3 comprises 13 residues. Trimming shortened V by 5 bases and J by 1 base, and 6 bases separated the two germline ends. Germline V lookup: CDR1 LGHDT, CDR2 YNNKEL (reference sequence). CDR3 region: CASSIQSGNTIYF. For the CDR3, the DNA is TGTGCCAGCAGCATACAGTCTGGAAACACCATATATTTT.

This clone is a singleton in its sample. The V call is TRBV5-1, the J call TRBJ1-1, with 7 positions matching TRBD1. Per germline, CDR1 SGHRS and CDR2 YFSETQ. Losses at the gene ends were 4 bases for V and 2 bases for J; bases not matched to a gene: 5. CDR3 length: 14 amino acids. CDR3 DNA sequence: TGCGCCAGCAGCGCAACAGGGGATAACACTGAAGCTTTCTTT. It encodes CASSATGDNTEAFF.

CDR3: CASSLGDRQSSYEQYF. CDR3 in DNA: TGTGCCAGCAGCTTAGGTGACAGGCAAAGCTCCTACGAGCAGTACTTC. The V call is TRBV11-3, the J call TRBJ2-7; D is possibly TRBD1 (6 bases). Germline lookup yields CDR1 SGHNT and CDR2 YENEEA. Trimming removed 1 base at V and 0 bases at J, with 13 bases between. The CDR3 consists of 16 residues.